This T cell receptor (beta chain) emerged from a study of CD4+ T cells in melanoma. Overall study results and limits: In melanoma, neoantigen-specific CD4+ T cells reportedly differed in differentiation state.

This clone was found a few times. Its antigen is still unknown. Some clones are missing from TCRdb's copy, which holds only in-frame ones; the method was immunoSEQ multiplex PCR. This sample has 9,500 to 12,000 clones, with approximately 65% found just once. The clonotype was recovered from a human donor with melanoma. The material sequenced was cells from a culture (not recorded whether cultured in vitro).

Here the CDR3 reads CAISRQGTNEKLFF. The CDR3 DNA follows: TGTGCCATCAGTCGACAGGGGACTAATGAAAAACTGTTTTTT. The chain combines TRBV10-3 with TRBJ1-4; 8 bases agree with TRBD1. This CDR3 spans 14 amino acids. V lost 5 bases and J lost 2; bases outside the gene matches: 1. CDR1 is ENHRY and CDR2 is SYGVKD in the germline V gene.